Presented here are 30 T cell receptor beta chains from one specimen sequenced in a study of cytomegalovirus exposure and HLA in healthy donors. A multiplex PCR was run with 60 Vbeta primers and 13 Jbeta primers. Libraries were prepared by immunoSEQ multiplex PCR; TCRdb keeps only in-frame clonotypes and omits some of them. The repertoire holds about 45,000 clones, with around 56% as singletons. Source material: PBMCs. The receptor source for this set is a man in his fifties or sixties in good health and CMV-seronegative.

This chain uses TRBV28 with TRBJ1-4; D is perhaps TRBD1 (6 bases). In germline, CDR1 is MDHEN, CDR2 SYDVKM. Trimming removed 5 bases at V and 3 bases at J, with 13 bases between. This CDR3 spans 15 amino acids. In DNA, the CDR3 is TGTGCCAGCAGTCCCCAGGGGTTTGCTAATGAAAAACTGTTTTTT. It specifies CASSPQGFANEKLFF. Filled out from reference TRBV28 and TRBJ1-4, the complete variable domain reads DVKVTQSSRYLVKRTGEKVFLECVQDMDHENMFWYRQDPGLGLRLIYFSYDVKMKEKGDIPEGYSVSREKKERFSLILESASTNQTSMYLCASSPQGFANEKLFFGSGTQLSVL.

The V and J genes are TRBV29-1 and TRBJ2-1, with D perhaps matching TRBD2 (7 bases). The CDR3 totals 15 residues. The V end was cut by 2 bases, the J end by 10 bases, with 21 bases between. The V gene's germline CDR1 is SQVTM and CDR2 ANQGSEA. The CDR3 reads CSVEIRGGGFREQFF. In DNA, the CDR3 is TGCAGCGTTGAAATTCGGGGCGGGGGCTTTAGAGAGCAGTTCTTC.

CDR3 loop: CSGLTDATNYGYTF. The CDR3 nucleotides are TGCAGCGGGCTGACAGACGCAACTAACTATGGCTACACCTTC. The V call is TRBV29-1, the J call TRBJ1-2; D perhaps matches TRBD1 (5 bases). V shed 7 bases and J shed 0 bases, with 15 bases lying between them. The CDR3 is 14 amino acids. Per germline, CDR1 SQVTM and CDR2 ANQGSEA.

V usage is TRBV5-1 and J usage is TRBJ2-1, with TRBD1 identical over 9 bases. Germline values: CDR1 SGHRS, CDR2 YFSETQ. The CDR3 is 15 residues long. The ends lost 4 bases at V and 5 bases at J; junction bases unmatched: 7. The CDR3 nucleotides are TGCGCCAGCAGCCCGGGACAGGGAATCGACAATGAGCAGTTCTTC. It specifies CASSPGQGIDNEQFF.

The J gene is TRBJ1-5, the V gene TRBV6-1; D not certain. This CDR3 is built from 14 residues. V gave up 4 bases and J gave up 0 bases, with 7 bases separating them. The germline V gene encodes CDR1 MNHNS and CDR2 SASEGT. The DNA for the CDR3 is TGTGCCAGCAGTGGGCAAATTAGCAATCAGCCCCAGCATTTT. The encoded protein is CASSGQISNQPQHF.

In the case of this clone: The conserved closing phenylalanine or tryptophan is absent in this CDR3, likely reflecting a read error. It is unclear where the CDR3 begins or ends on the DNA, so no DNA is shown, and the CDR3 is as TCRdb lists it. The CDR3 protein is CASSLGASGSPRL. This chain joins TRBV5-4 and TRBJ2-3; TRBD2, the D gene given by the table, was not confirmed from the DNA. In germline, CDR1 is SGHNT, CDR2 YYREEE (reference sequence). A total of 13 residues make up the CDR3, ends included.

V and J are TRBV19 and TRBJ1-5, with 8 bases aligning to TRBD1. Per the germline V gene, CDR1 is LNHDA and CDR2 is SQIVND (reference sequence). After removal of 1 base from V and 0 bases from J, the junction contained 11 bases not matched to a gene. The CDR3 extends over 19 amino acids. CDR3 in amino acids: CASSIGPDRDPNSNQPQHF. DNA for the CDR3: TGTGCCAGTAGTATAGGGCCGGACAGGGACCCTAATAGCAATCAGCCCCAGCATTTT.

Only a few counts were recorded for this clone. The genes are TRBV7-8 and TRBJ2-1, with 11 bases fitting TRBD2. V lost 3 bases and J lost 3; bases outside the gene matches: 4. This CDR3 contains 16 residues. Germline CDR1 and CDR2: SGHVS and FQNEAQ. CDR3 DNA sequence: TGTGCCAGCAGCTTGCCGGGACTAGCGGTCTACAATGAGCAGTTCTTC. Protein product: CASSLPGLAVYNEQFF.

This clone was detected only a few times. V and J are TRBV6-4 and TRBJ1-1; D not certain. Germline V gene lookup returns CDR1 MRHNA and CDR2 SNTAGT. The CDR3 is made up of 13 amino acids. Deletions cut 6 bases from V and 2 bases from J, with 10 bases between. The CDR3 loop is CASSKEENTEAFF. The CDR3 coding sequence is TGTGCCAGCAGCAAGGAGGAAAACACTGAAGCTTTCTTT.

The chain recombines TRBV5-4 with TRBJ2-6; 9 positions agree with TRBD1. CDR1 and CDR2 from the germline V gene are SGHNT and YYREEE (reference sequence). The CDR3 covers 18 residues. Unmatched junction bases numbered 11, after V lost 7 bases and J lost 0 bases. The CDR3 region is CASEPGTGISSGANVLTF. The CDR3 coding sequence is TGTGCCAGCGAACCCGGGACAGGGATTTCCTCTGGGGCCAACGTCCTGACTTTC.

The chain combines TRBV7-8 with TRBJ2-2; D uncertain. The CDR3 is made up of 13 amino acids. V was clipped by 6 bases and J by 5 bases, with 10 bases between them. Germline V gives CDR1 SGHVS, CDR2 FQNEAQ. This CDR3 is CASRAGGTGELFF. The DNA for the CDR3 is TGTGCCAGCAGAGCCGGCGGTACCGGGGAGCTGTTTTTT.

A single count supports this clone. This chain links TRBV11-3 with TRBJ1-1; no definite D call. Germline assignment: CDR1 SGHNT and CDR2 YENEEA. The CDR3 loop spans 13 amino acids. Trimming left V 3 bases short and J 3 bases short, with 8 bases between. CDR3 sequence: CASSLRLDTEAFF. In DNA form, the CDR3 reads TGTGCCAGCAGCTTGCGGCTTGACACTGAAGCTTTCTTT.

There are a few counts of this clone. The rearrangement uses TRBV13 and TRBJ2-1; the match to TRBD2 covers 10 bases. Germline CDR1 reads PRHDT; CDR2 reads FYEKMQ (reference sequence). Trimming at V came to 5 bases and at J to 10 bases, leaving 14 bases not matched to a gene. The CDR3 is made up of 16 amino acids. The CDR3, as DNA: TGTGCCAGCAGCCAAGCTAGCGGGAGAGGACAATCGGAGCAGTTCTTC. It codes for CASSQASGRGQSEQFF.

This sequence joins TRBV5-1 and TRBJ2-3, with 12 bases that match TRBD1. There are 16 residues in the CDR3. The J segment lost 5 bases and the V segment lost 0 bases, leaving 4 bases of the junction unmatched. Germline loops: CDR1 SGHRS, CDR2 YFSETQ. This CDR3 reads CASSLGDRGLIDTQYF. DNA of the CDR3: TGCGCCAGCAGCTTGGGGGACAGGGGGCTGATAGATACGCAGTATTTT.

V gene TRBV16 combines with J gene TRBJ1-5; D gene uncertain. The germline V and J ends were trimmed by 0 bases and 2 bases, with 8 bases remaining between them. Per the germline V gene, CDR1 is KGHSY and CDR2 is FQNENV. This CDR3 comprises 15 residues. The CDR3 sequence is CASSQSVEGNQPQHF. CDR3 nucleotide sequence: TGTGCCAGCAGCCAATCGGTAGAAGGCAATCAGCCCCAGCATTTT.

The chain joins TRBV7-7 to TRBJ2-1; the match to TRBD2 covers 11 bases. Germline V gives CDR1 SSHAT, CDR2 FNYEAQ (reference sequence). The CDR3 consists of 17 residues. Trimming removed 3 bases from V and 6 bases from J; junction bases left unmatched: 10. CDR3 sequence reads: CASSLLAGGSGPNEQFF. The CDR3 nucleotides are TGTGCCAGCAGCTTGCTAGCGGGAGGAAGCGGTCCCAATGAGCAGTTCTTC.

This clone was counted between two and nine times. The genes are TRBV5-4 and TRBJ2-5; D is ambiguous. Germline CDR1 reads SGHNT; CDR2 reads YYREEE (reference sequence). The CDR3 spans 14 residues. Trimming stripped 5 bases from V and 0 bases from J, with 11 bases between. CDR3 coding DNA: TGTGCCAGCAGTTCTGGAGAGTACCAAGAGACCCAGTACTTC. Amino acids: CASSSGEYQETQYF.

The rearrangement joins TRBV9 to TRBJ2-1; 8 bases agree with TRBD2. V lost 3 bases, J lost 8 bases, and 13 bases stayed unmatched. There are 16 residues in the CDR3. The V gene's germline CDR1 is SGDLS and CDR2 YYNGEE. The chain's CDR3 is CASSATGLEGFDEQFF. CDR3 DNA sequence: TGTGCCAGCAGCGCGACGGGACTAGAGGGGTTCGATGAGCAGTTCTTC.

In its sample, this clone was seen once. The chain uses TRBV29-1 and TRBJ2-5; 7 bases are shared with TRBD1. The CDR3 runs 13 residues. Trimming cost V 4 bases and J 4 bases; bases outside gene matches: 6. Germline-derived CDR1 and CDR2 are SQVTM and ANQGSEA. The CDR3 loop is CSVATGTTETQYF. The CDR3 nucleotides read TGCAGCGTTGCGACAGGGACCACAGAGACCCAGTACTTC. Full variable domain (outside the CDR3, taken from reference TRBV29-1 and TRBJ2-5): SAVISQKPSRDICQRGTSLTIQCQVDSQVTMMFWYRQQPGQSLTLIATANQGSEATYESGFVIDKFPISRPNLTFSTLTVSNMSPEDSSIYLCSVATGTTETQYFGPGTRLLVL.

This clone was counted ten times or more. Other nucleotide sequences in the sample specify the same CDR3. The chain recombines TRBV27 with TRBJ1-5; tentative D call: TRBD1 (5 bases). Trimming took off 5 bases at V and 3 bases at J, with 11 bases between the two ends. There are 14 residues in the CDR3. Per the germline V gene, CDR1 is MNHEY and CDR2 is SMNVEV (reference sequence). CDR3 loop: CASSPAGYNQPQHF. The CDR3, as DNA: TGTGCCAGCAGTCCCGCAGGGTACAATCAGCCCCAGCATTTT.

The V gene is TRBV2, the J gene TRBJ1-1; a weak D match, TRBD1 (6 bases). V was cut by 3 bases and J by 0 bases, with 8 bases left in between. Germline CDR1 SNHLY, CDR2 FYNNEI. The CDR3 loop spans 14 amino acids. The CDR3 region has the DNA TGTGCCAGCAGTGAGCGACAGGTGAACACTGAAGCTTTCTTT. Translation gives CASSERQVNTEAFF.

The gene calls are TRBV29-1 and TRBJ2-1; 12 bases map to TRBD2. Germline values: CDR1 SQVTM, CDR2 ANQGSEA. The junction had 6 bases not matched to a gene; V was cut back by 5 bases and J by 7 bases. This CDR3 is built from 14 residues. CDR3 sequence reads: CSVNLGLAGNEQFF. CDR3 bases: TGCAGCGTTAACTTAGGACTAGCGGGAAATGAGCAGTTCTTC.

This clone was observed a few times. The V call is TRBV4-3, the J call TRBJ2-1; 8 bases line up with TRBD2. The CDR3 length is 14 residues. Germline CDR1 is LGHNA and CDR2 is YSLEER. With 7 bases clipped from V and 4 bases from J, the junction kept 6 bases outside the gene matches. Here the CDR3 DNA reads TGCGCCAGCACCCCCCAGCGGGGGTACAATGAGCAGTTCTTC. Its protein is CASTPQRGYNEQFF.

The rearrangement uses TRBV19 and TRBJ1-5; tentative D call: TRBD1 (5 bases). Germline CDR1 reads LNHDA; CDR2 reads SQIVND (reference sequence). The CDR3 spans 16 residues. Trimming took 0 bases from V and 2 from J, leaving 11 bases between them. The chain's CDR3 is CASSIDQGSGNQPQHF. For the CDR3, the DNA is TGTGCCAGTAGTATAGACCAGGGATCGGGCAATCAGCCCCAGCATTTT.

Only one count was recorded for this clone. This rearrangement joins TRBV25-1 to TRBJ2-1; 7 nucleotides align to TRBD1. The length of the CDR3 is 15 residues. V shed 6 bases and J 6 bases; nucleotides not matched to a gene: 11. Germline V gene data show CDR1 as MGHDK and CDR2 as SYGVNS. The DNA of the CDR3 is TGTGCCAGCAGAACTAGACAGGGCAACTTCAATGAGCAGTTCTTC. Residues: CASRTRQGNFNEQFF.

The chain combines TRBV2 with TRBJ1-2; tentative D call: TRBD1 (5 bases). The CDR3 is 15 amino acids. The germline V gene has CDR1 SNHLY and CDR2 FYNNEI. V lost 4 bases, J lost 0 bases, and 12 bases lay in between. Written as DNA, the CDR3 is TGTGCCAGCAGTGGCTTAAGGGGTTCTAACTATGGCTACACCTTC. It specifies CASSGLRGSNYGYTF.

The chain combines TRBV5-4 with TRBJ2-2; TRBD2 matches at 8 bases. Trimming at V came to 3 bases and at J to 2 bases, leaving 12 bases not matched to a gene. CDR1 and CDR2 from the germline V gene are SGHNT and YYREEE (reference sequence). This CDR3 has 18 residues. As DNA, the CDR3 is TGTGCCAGCAGCTCGGGGGGGTTCGGGCGGTTAAACACCGGGGAGCTGTTTTTT. It encodes CASSSGGFGRLNTGELFF.

The chain combines TRBV15 with TRBJ2-3, with 10 bases that match TRBD1. J was trimmed by 6 bases and V by 5 bases; bases with no gene match: 11. This CDR3 comprises 16 residues. Germline CDR1 is LNHNV and CDR2 is YYDKDF (reference sequence). The CDR3 is CATSGEGTGAWDTQYF. CDR3 bases: TGTGCCACCAGCGGGGAAGGGACAGGGGCTTGGGATACGCAGTATTTT.

This clone was counted a single time. The rearrangement uses TRBV7-6 and TRBJ2-7, with D hard to call. The germline V gene has CDR1 SGHVS and CDR2 FNYEAQ. The CDR3 is 13 amino acids. With 5 bases removed from V and 2 bases from J, the gap between germline ends came to 10 bases. The CDR3 DNA follows: TGTGCCAGCAGCCCACGTCAGGCCTACGAGCAGTACTTC. This gives the protein CASSPRQAYEQYF. Complete variable domain (other parts from reference TRBV7-6 and TRBJ2-7): GAGVSQSPRYKVTKRGQDVALRCDPISGHVSLYWYRQALGQGPEFLTYFNYEAQQDKSGLPNDRFSAERPEGSISTLTIQRTEQRDSAMYRCASSPRQAYEQYFGPGTRLTVT.

In its sample, this clone was seen a few times. The J gene is TRBJ1-4, the V gene TRBV5-4; possibly TRBD1 for D (5 bases). V lost 2 bases, J lost 8 bases, and 13 bases lay in between. Germline V gene sequence: CDR1 SGHNT, CDR2 YYREEE (reference sequence). CDR3 length equals 14 residues. CDR3: CASSFSGAQEKLFF. The CDR3 bases are TGTGCCAGCAGCTTTTCTGGGGCGCAGGAAAAACTGTTTTTT.